Listed below are T cell receptor beta chains from one sample, sequenced in a study of shared clonotypes between healthy human individuals. Profiled with immunoSEQ multiplex PCR; TCRdb holds only in-frame clones, not every one. Among about 340,000 clones listed, 73% were seen once. The sequenced material came from memory CD4+ T cells sorted from blood. The receptor set was obtained from a man aged 25 to 40 in good health. Each CDR3 is given with its conserved first and last residue. D genes are given only for firm matches.

j_gene,v_gene,d_gene,len,CDR3aa
TRBJ1-1,TRBV5-4,-,15,CASSPAPLLNTEAFF
TRBJ2-7,TRBV19,TRBD2,14,CASSTSGLVYEQYF
TRBJ1-3,TRBV5-3,-,18,CARSVRGSSMLSGNTIYF
TRBJ2-5,TRBV28,-,11,CASSGQASQYF
TRBJ1-1,TRBV10-1,-,13,CASSEQQGGEAFF
TRBJ2-2,TRBV18,-,16,CASSPPNEWDTGELFF
TRBJ2-7,TRBV7-2,TRBD1,14,CASSWTGINYEQYF
TRBJ1-2,TRBV9,-,16,CASSVAPTGQGYGYTF
TRBJ2-7,TRBV7-8,-,15,CASSLEADVSYEQYF
TRBJ2-2,TRBV18,-,16,CASSPAAFANTGELFF
TRBJ2-2,TRBV7-8,TRBD1,16,CASRRQGQANTGELFF
TRBJ2-7,TRBV7-2,TRBD2,16,CASSRWAGERRREQYF
TRBJ2-2,TRBV7-2,-,13,CASSPIPEGELFF
TRBJ1-3,TRBV28,-,15,CASSPPLSSGNTIYF
TRBJ2-5,TRBV30,-,13,CAWSVKGEGTQYF
TRBJ2-1,TRBV19,TRBD2,12,CASSMGRGEQFF
TRBJ2-3,TRBV27,TRBD2,14,CASRLGRATDTQYF
TRBJ2-7,TRBV18,TRBD2,14,CASSQGLAGVAQYF
TRBJ2-3,TRBV9,-,17,CASSPQTGPPSTDTQYF
TRBJ1-5,TRBV4-2,TRBD1,14,CASSVTGGDQPQHF
TRBJ2-3,TRBV9,-,13,CASSVGLPDTQYF
TRBJ2-1,TRBV25-1,TRBD2,11,CASSDSGKQFF
TRBJ2-3,TRBV28,-,12,CATNKLSDTQYF
TRBJ2-2,TRBV11-2,TRBD1,16,CASSLHGQGISGELFF
TRBJ1-5,TRBV6-1,-,13,CASSAEDNQPQHF
TRBJ2-7,TRBV28,TRBD2,14,CASSQTSGIGEQYF
TRBJ1-4,TRBV11-2,-,15,CASSLKQGRVEKLFF
TRBJ1-2,TRBV28,-,15,CASSSGWEGSYGYTF
TRBJ2-7,TRBV7-2,TRBD2,16,CASSLVSSGSGYEQYF
TRBJ2-3,TRBV11-3,-,17,CASSLDGPGTSTDTQYF
TRBJ2-5,TRBV28,TRBD2,17,CASSLEGTSGSKETQYF
TRBJ2-7,TRBV14,-,16,CASSQDAATAYYEQYF
TRBJ2-1,TRBV15,-,16,CATSFDPGLTANEQFF
TRBJ2-1,TRBV5-1,TRBD2,17,CASSPARTSGSYNEQFF
TRBJ2-5,TRBV7-9,-,14,CATVGLTGQETQYF
TRBJ2-1,TRBV29-1,-,12,CSVGSSVGEQFF
TRBJ2-5,TRBV27,-,16,CASSGGQTRGQETQYF
TRBJ1-1,TRBV25-1,TRBD1,16,CASPLQDRGRGTEAFF
TRBJ1-2,TRBV5-6,TRBD1,15,CASSLGGQGHYGYTF
TRBJ2-5,TRBV7-2,-,13,CASSTSLTLGQYF
TRBJ2-1,TRBV14,-,12,CASSHRGVEQFF
TRBJ2-3,TRBV5-4,TRBD1,15,CASSLDRGFGNTQYF
TRBJ2-2,TRBV5-4,-,16,CASSSMRSANTGELFF
TRBJ2-7,TRBV4-1,TRBD2,15,CASSQTSGSLYEQYF
TRBJ2-7,TRBV5-4,TRBD2,16,CASSYGTSGSKYEQYF
TRBJ1-4,TRBV7-8,-,16,CASSLGTRQSNEKLFF
TRBJ1-3,TRBV19,TRBD1,15,CASTYRDRDQNTIYF
TRBJ2-5,TRBV5-1,-,11,CASRGQETQYF
TRBJ2-3,TRBV7-8,-,15,CASSSNSGLTDTQYF
TRBJ1-5,TRBV6-1,-,16,CASSVGQGLSNQPQHF
TRBJ2-3,TRBV6-5,TRBD2,12,CASSTGGDTQYF
TRBJ2-3,TRBV6-5,-,16,CASSYSLLGSTDTQYF
TRBJ2-2,TRBV7-8,-,12,CASRAATGELFF
TRBJ1-1,TRBV6-1,-,13,CASSRSGDTEAFF
TRBJ1-2,TRBV5-1,-,16,CASSLARGPFNYGYTF
TRBJ2-5,TRBV30,TRBD1,14,CAWSFGTVRETQYF
TRBJ2-1,TRBV7-9,-,14,CASSLDVAVNEQFF
TRBJ2-2,TRBV5-1,TRBD2,18,CASSLAYGGRADTGELFF
TRBJ2-1,TRBV11-2,-,14,CASSLIGPSNEQFF